These 30 T cell receptor beta chains came from one sample sequenced in a study of early T cells in non-severe SARS-CoV-2 infection. TCRdb processed the 5' RACE reads anew with MiXCR; each CDR3 protein has one entry. This sample has about 71,000 distinct CDR3 sequences, with roughly an eighth found just once. Sequencing input: whole blood. The receptor source for this set is an adult who was a healthcare worker with PCR-confirmed SARS-CoV-2 infection or an uninfected control (not recorded which).

In regard to this clonotype: The junction shows a germline mismatch at one end, possibly a read error. The chain employs TRBV7-9 and TRBJ1-2; D gene uncertain. The CDR3 covers 15 residues. In germline, CDR1 is SEHNR, CDR2 FQNEAQ (reference sequence). The chain's CDR3 is CASTLTANNNYGYTF. CDR3 coding DNA: TGTGCCAGCACCTTAACAGCCAATAATAACTATGGCTACACCTTC.

This clonotype was detected ten times or more. The genes are TRBV6-2 or TRBV6-3 and TRBJ1-1; D is undetermined. The CDR3 has 14 amino acids. Trimming shortened V by 2 bases and J by 1 base, and 8 bases separated the two germline ends. CDR1 and CDR2 from the germline V gene are MNHEY and SVGEGT. The CDR3 DNA reads TGTGCCAGCAGTTACGAGACGTCGAACACTGAAGCTTTCTTT. It is translated as CASSYETSNTEAFF.

The J gene is TRBJ1-1, the V gene TRBV9; D not resolved. Germline lookup yields CDR1 SGDLS and CDR2 YYNGEE. The CDR3 is made up of 13 amino acids. V lost 0 bases and J lost 3, with 6 bases in between. CDR3 nucleotide sequence: TGTGCCAGCAGCGTAGGGGGTTACACTGAAGCTTTCTTT. Its protein product is CASSVGGYTEAFF. The full variable domain, in which reference TRBV9 and TRBJ1-1 provide the parts outside the CDR3, is DSGVTQTPKHLITATGQRVTLRCSPRSGDLSVYWYQQSLDQGLQFLIQYYNGEERAKGNILERFSAQQFPDLHSELNLSSLELGDSALYFCASSVGGYTEAFFGQGTRLTVV.

This clonotype occurred a few times. The chain employs TRBV29-1 and TRBJ1-6; the D is unclear. Looked up from germline, CDR1 is SQVTM and CDR2 is ANQGSEA. The CDR3 spans 13 residues. CDR3 sequence: CILYTDSDSPLHF. The CDR3 nucleotides read TGCATCCTCTATACAGATTCGGATTCACCCCTCCACTTT.

This clonotype was detected many times. The chain links TRBV28 to TRBJ2-1; D is undetermined. CDR3 size: 10 residues. Germline CDR1 MDHEN, CDR2 SYDVKM. The V end was cut by 7 bases, the J end by 7 bases, with 5 bases between. The CDR3 region has the DNA TGTGCCAGCAAAGATAATGAGCAGTTCTTC. Protein sequence: CASKDNEQFF.

The chain joins TRBV5-4 to TRBJ2-5; D is unclear. CDR1 is SGHNT and CDR2 is YYREEE in the germline V gene (reference sequence). Trimming stripped 2 bases from V and 5 bases from J, with 10 bases between. CDR3 size: 13 residues. CDR3 region: CASSFAGMETQYF. The DNA of the CDR3 is TGTGCCAGCAGCTTCGCTGGGATGGAGACCCAGTACTTC.

This clonotype was found a few times. This chain uses TRBV28 with TRBJ1-5; 7 bases match TRBD1. The CDR3 runs 14 residues. CDR1 MDHEN and CDR2 SYDVKM come from the germline V gene. V lost 4 bases, J lost 3 bases, and 3 bases stayed unmatched. Here the CDR3 reads CASSSTGNNQPQHF. CDR3 nucleotides: TGTGCCAGCAGTTCGACAGGGAACAATCAGCCCCAGCATTTT.

This clonotype was detected a few times. This CDR3 reads CSVEDKGQRNTEAFF. CDR3 DNA sequence: TGCAGCGTTGAAGATAAGGGACAGAGGAACACTGAAGCTTTCTTT. The chain links TRBV29-1 to TRBJ1-1; 7 nucleotides align to TRBD1. CDR3 length: 15 amino acids. The J segment lost 1 base and the V segment lost 0 bases, leaving 5 bases of the junction unmatched. From germline, CDR1 is SQVTM and CDR2 ANQGSEA.

This clonotype was seen a few times. The gene calls are TRBV20-1 and TRBJ2-3; D unresolved. Germline CDR1 DFQATT, CDR2 SNEGSKA (reference sequence). V was pared by 1 base and J by 0 bases, with 11 bases between. The CDR3 has 15 amino acids. This chain's CDR3 is CSARGTGTSTDTQYF. In DNA form, the CDR3 reads TGCAGTGCTAGAGGGACCGGAACTAGCACAGATACGCAGTATTTT.

Comments on this clonotype: Compared with germline, one end of the junction differs, possibly owing to a read error. The chain joins TRBV7-2 to TRBJ1-1; D not certain. This CDR3 comprises 13 residues. Germline values: CDR1 SGHTA, CDR2 FQGNSA. The CDR3 nucleotides read TGTGCCAGCAGCCAAACACTGAACTCTGAAGCTTTCTTT. Protein: CASSQTLNSEAFF.

This clonotype has at least ten counts. The gene calls are TRBV20-1 and TRBJ2-1; 9 nucleotides match TRBD1. Germline V gene sequence: CDR1 DFQATT, CDR2 SNEGSKA (reference sequence). The trim removed 2 bases at V and 6 bases at J, leaving 5 bases unmatched. This CDR3 spans 14 amino acids. The CDR3 loop is CSARRTGDRNEQFF. As DNA, the CDR3 is TGCAGTGCTAGACGGACAGGGGATCGCAATGAGCAGTTCTTC.

This clonotype was detected many times. The rearrangement links TRBV29-1 to TRBJ1-1; TRBD1 might be the D (5 bases). In germline, CDR1 is SQVTM, CDR2 ANQGSEA. V shed 5 bases and J shed 4 bases, with 11 bases lying between them. The CDR3 extends over 12 amino acids. Here the CDR3 reads CSVRQGSTEAFF. As DNA, the CDR3 is TGCAGCGTTAGGCAGGGAAGCACTGAAGCTTTCTTT.

This chain connects TRBV25-1 to TRBJ2-3; D gene uncertain. This CDR3 comprises 12 residues. With 4 bases removed from V and 4 bases from J, the gap between germline ends came to 6 bases. Germline lookup yields CDR1 MGHDK and CDR2 SYGVNS. The CDR3 sequence is CASSGVSDTQYF. CDR3 coding DNA: TGTGCCAGCAGTGGAGTCTCAGATACGCAGTATTTT.

V is TRBV6-2 or TRBV6-3 and J is TRBJ1-1; the D gene is possibly TRBD1 (5 bases). V was pared by 8 bases and J by 6 bases, with 16 bases between. Germline V CDR1 and CDR2: MNHEY, SVGEGT. The CDR3 has 13 residues. The CDR3 loop is CASSWGSLSEAFF. DNA for the CDR3: TGTGCCAGCTCTTGGGGCAGCCTCTCTGAAGCTTTCTTT.

Ten or more counts support this clonotype. The chain joins TRBV5-5 to TRBJ1-4, with 8 positions matching TRBD1. The CDR3 extends over 15 amino acids. With 3 bases clipped from V and 8 bases from J, the junction kept 9 bases outside the gene matches. Germline CDR1 SGHKS, CDR2 YYEKEE (reference sequence). Here the CDR3 reads CASSSTGQGGEKLFF. The CDR3 bases are TGTGCCAGCAGCTCCACCGGACAGGGAGGAGAAAAACTGTTTTTT.

This clonotype was seen more than once but under ten times. The chain employs TRBV5-1 and TRBJ2-1; 12 nucleotides line up with TRBD1. This CDR3 has 16 amino acids. CDR1 and CDR2 (germline): SGHRS, YFSETQ. Trimming removed 4 bases from V and 5 bases from J; junction bases left unmatched: 7. The CDR3 nucleotides are TGCGCCAGCAGCATCAGGGGACAGGGGGCCAACAATGAGCAGTTCTTC. Encoded protein: CASSIRGQGANNEQFF.

The chain recombines TRBV7-8 with TRBJ2-2; D possibly corresponds to TRBD2 (5 bases). Trimming removed 4 bases from V and 1 base from J, with 10 bases in between. This CDR3 is 15 amino acids long. Looked up from germline, CDR1 is SGHVS and CDR2 is FQNEAQ. As DNA, the CDR3 is TGTGCCAGCAGCTCCCCCGGGGAGAACACCGGGGAGCTGTTTTTT. Protein product: CASSSPGENTGELFF.

This clonotype was seen only a few times. This rearrangement joins TRBV19 to TRBJ1-2, with D hard to call. This CDR3 has 14 amino acids. The V end lost 5 bases, the J end lost 2 bases, and 12 bases lay between the germline ends. Germline CDR1 and CDR2: LNHDA and SQIVND (reference sequence). The CDR3 is CASSVRVTNYGYTF. CDR3 in DNA: TGTGCCAGTAGTGTACGCGTCACCAACTATGGCTACACCTTC.

The rearrangement uses TRBV19 and TRBJ1-3; D is uncertain. Germline CDR1 reads LNHDA; CDR2 reads SQIVND (reference sequence). The germline V and J ends were trimmed by 5 bases and 4 bases, with 18 bases remaining between them. This CDR3 is built from 16 residues. This CDR3 reads CASSSSWERGGNTIYF. CDR3 coding DNA: TGTGCCAGTAGTTCCAGCTGGGAGCGAGGAGGAAACACCATATATTTT.

The chain couples TRBV6-5 to TRBJ2-2; 7 nucleotides line up with TRBD1. Germline lookup yields CDR1 MNHEY and CDR2 SVGAGI. This CDR3 contains 14 residues. J lost 7 bases, V lost 6 bases, and 8 bases had no gene match. The CDR3 nucleotides are TGTGCCAGCAGCTCAGGACAGGTCAGCGGGGAGCTGTTTTTT. It encodes CASSSGQVSGELFF.

This clonotype was observed many times. This chain joins TRBV29-1 and TRBJ2-3; 11 nucleotides line up with TRBD2. Trimming removed 0 bases from V and 7 bases from J; junction bases left unmatched: 6. CDR3 length equals 15 residues. Germline loops: CDR1 SQVTM, CDR2 ANQGSEA. CDR3 nucleotide sequence: TGCAGCGTTGAAGATCCCGGACTAGCGGGCCATACGCAGTATTTT. This gives the protein CSVEDPGLAGHTQYF.

The chain uses TRBV7-3 and TRBJ1-1; D gene unclear. This CDR3 comprises 13 residues. Germline values: CDR1 SGHTA, CDR2 FQGTGA. Trimming pared 4 bases from V and 0 bases from J, leaving 6 bases between. CDR3: CASSSAMNTEAFF. CDR3 DNA sequence: TGTGCCAGCAGCTCGGCGATGAACACTGAAGCTTTCTTT.

This clonotype was counted ten times or more. No conserved phenylalanine or tryptophan is present at the end of the CDR3, so a read error is the likely explanation. The DNA is omitted, as the CDR3 cannot be located on it reliably, and the CDR3 follows TCRdb's listing. V and J are TRBV7-9 and TRBJ2-5; the D call TRBD1 from the table was never checked on the DNA. Germline CDR1 and CDR2: SEHNR and FQNEAQ (reference sequence). The CDR3 has 13 residues if both end residues are counted. Here the CDR3 reads CASSQIRSTGLSV.

V and J are TRBV29-1 and TRBJ2-7; D ambiguous. The germline V and J ends were trimmed by 4 bases and 6 bases, with 10 bases remaining between them. The length of the CDR3 is 11 residues. Germline V gene lookup returns CDR1 SQVTM and CDR2 ANQGSEA. CDR3 in amino acids: CSVVPPREQYF. CDR3 coding DNA: TGCAGCGTTGTTCCTCCCCGCGAGCAGTACTTC.

At least ten counts were recorded for this clonotype. The V and J genes are TRBV4-2 and TRBJ2-5, with a possible D match to TRBD2 (5 bases). Trimming pared 0 bases from V and 9 bases from J, leaving 8 bases between. Germline-derived CDR1 and CDR2 are LGHNA and YNFKEQ. The CDR3 has 12 amino acids. The DNA for the CDR3 is TGTGCCAGCAGCCAAGAGCTGGAGGCCCAGTACTTC. Translation: CASSQELEAQYF.

The chain carries TRBV28 and TRBJ2-7; D gene uncertain. V was trimmed by 2 bases and J by 6 bases, leaving 14 bases between them. Germline V gives CDR1 MDHEN, CDR2 SYDVKM. This CDR3 is built from 14 residues. CDR3 protein: CASSLMTIPPEQYF. CDR3 nucleotide sequence: TGTGCCAGCAGTTTAATGACCATACCTCCCGAGCAGTACTTC.

This clonotype was seen repeatedly, ten times or more. The chain joins TRBV11-1 to TRBJ1-1; D might be TRBD1 (5 bases). Germline CDR1 reads SGHAT; CDR2 reads FQDESV (reference sequence). Trimming took off 4 bases at V and 5 bases at J, with 11 bases between the two ends. This CDR3 region has 13 residues. CDR3 nucleotide sequence: TGTGCCAGCAGCTCGACCCAGGGAACTGAAGCTTTCTTT. Translated, it gives CASSSTQGTEAFF.

The chain combines TRBV18 with TRBJ1-6, with a weak D call TRBD1 (5 bases). The V end was cut by 2 bases, the J end by 7 bases, with 12 bases between. CDR3 length: 15 residues. Germline CDR1 is KGHSH and CDR2 is LQKENI. CDR3 loop: CASSPSPGRNSPLHF. In DNA, the CDR3 is TGTGCCAGCTCACCATCGCCAGGGAGGAATTCACCCCTCCACTTT.

This clonotype has a handful of counts. The chain combines TRBV5-1 with TRBJ2-5; the D is unclear. The CDR3 is 13 residues long. In germline, CDR1 is SGHRS, CDR2 YFSETQ. V lost 4 bases to trimming and J lost 2 bases, with 9 bases between them. The CDR3 region has the DNA TGCGCCAGCAGCCCCGGAACTCAAGAGACCCAGTACTTC. Translated: CASSPGTQETQYF.

The rearrangement uses TRBV28 and TRBJ2-5; D may correspond to TRBD1 or TRBD2 (5 bases each). The length of the CDR3 is 14 residues. The germline CDR1 and CDR2 sequences are MDHEN and SYDVKM. Trimming took 7 bases from V and 0 from J, leaving 12 bases between them. CDR3 sequence: CASTNGGYQETQYF. DNA for the CDR3: TGTGCCAGCACCAATGGGGGTTACCAAGAGACCCAGTACTTC.